The text below deals with one T cell receptor (beta chain). Its antigen remains unknown. These data come from a study of cytomegalovirus exposure and HLA in healthy donors. Study outcomes and limitations: A later analysis by the authors found several of the most significant clusters apparently linked to common viral pathogens.

PCR primers comprised 60 Vbeta and 13 Jbeta primers. Sequencing was performed with immunoSEQ multiplex PCR; in TCRdb, only in-frame clones are kept and a portion is missing. The table includes over 100,000 clones, 81% detected once. Sequencing was carried out using PBMCs. The sequence was collected from a young woman in good health and CMV-seronegative.

The CDR3 DNA is TGCGCCAGCAGCCCAGGACAAAACTTGGAAGCTTTCTTT. This codes for CASSPGQNLEAFF. This sequence joins TRBV4-1 and TRBJ1-1; D is perhaps TRBD1 (5 bases). V was cut by 4 bases and J by 8 bases, with 14 bases left in between. This CDR3 is built from 13 residues. CDR1 and CDR2 (germline): MGHRA, YSYEKL.